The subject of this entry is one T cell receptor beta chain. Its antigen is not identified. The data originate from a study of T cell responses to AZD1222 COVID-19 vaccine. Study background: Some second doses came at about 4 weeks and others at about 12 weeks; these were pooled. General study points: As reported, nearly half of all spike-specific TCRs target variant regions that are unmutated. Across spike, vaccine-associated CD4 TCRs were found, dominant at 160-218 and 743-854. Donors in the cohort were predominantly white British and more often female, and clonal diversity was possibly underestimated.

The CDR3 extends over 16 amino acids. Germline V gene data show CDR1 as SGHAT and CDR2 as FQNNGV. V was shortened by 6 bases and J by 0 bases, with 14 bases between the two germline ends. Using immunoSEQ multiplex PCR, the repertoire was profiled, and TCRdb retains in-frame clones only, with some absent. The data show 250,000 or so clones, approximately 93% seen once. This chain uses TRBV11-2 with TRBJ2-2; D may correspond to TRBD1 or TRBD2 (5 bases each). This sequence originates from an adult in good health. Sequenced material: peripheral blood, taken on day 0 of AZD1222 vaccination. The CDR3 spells CASRPRGGANTGELFF. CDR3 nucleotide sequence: TGTGCCAGCAGACCACGGGGCGGCGCGAACACCGGGGAGCTGTTTTTT.